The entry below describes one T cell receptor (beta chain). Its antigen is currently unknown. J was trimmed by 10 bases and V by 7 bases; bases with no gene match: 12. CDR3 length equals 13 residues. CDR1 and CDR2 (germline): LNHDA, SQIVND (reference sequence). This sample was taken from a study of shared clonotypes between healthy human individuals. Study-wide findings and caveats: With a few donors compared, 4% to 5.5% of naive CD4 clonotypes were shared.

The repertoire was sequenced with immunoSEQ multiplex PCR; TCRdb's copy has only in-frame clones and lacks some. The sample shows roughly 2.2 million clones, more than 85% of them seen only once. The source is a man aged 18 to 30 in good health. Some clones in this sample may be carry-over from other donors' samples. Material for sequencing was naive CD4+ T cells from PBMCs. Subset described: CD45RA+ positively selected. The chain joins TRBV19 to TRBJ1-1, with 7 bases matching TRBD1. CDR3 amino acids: CASNSLQGLRAFF. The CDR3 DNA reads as TGTGCCAGTAATTCCCTACAGGGGCTGAGAGCTTTCTTT.